Sequencing of this T cell receptor (beta chain) was carried out in a study of T cells in Graves' hyperthyroidism and ophthalmopathy. The study's findings and limits: Most expanded thyroid clonotypes above 0.001 also appeared in blood.

This clonotype was recorded at least ten times. Antigen specificity is unknown. Template material for amplifying TCR beta CDR3 regions consisted of RNA transcripts. The primer set for the first-round RT-PCR of the TCR CDR3 was HTBI. One entry per CDR3 protein, called by TCRdb with MiXCR from the multiplex PCR reads. This sample yields 280,000 or so distinct CDR3 sequences, of which less than 30% are seen a single time; more than 25% belongs to the top ten. CDR1 and CDR2 (germline): SGHTA, FQGNSA. This CDR3 has 17 amino acids. Losses at the gene ends were 3 bases for V and 6 bases for J; bases not matched to a gene: 8.

The genes are TRBV7-2 and TRBJ2-2; 12 bases are shared with TRBD2. The sample taken for sequencing was blood. The source of this sequence is a man aged 35 to 55 with Graves' hyperthyroidism that later progressed to Graves' ophthalmopathy. CDR3 coding DNA: TGTGCCAGCAGCTTGGGGCGACTAGCGGGAGTTCCCGGGGAGCTGTTTTTT. Protein product: CASSLGRLAGVPGELFF. Together with reference TRBV7-2 and TRBJ2-2, the CDR3 gives the full variable domain: GAGVSQSPSNKVTEKGKDVELRCDPISGHTALYWYRQSLGQGLEFLIYFQGNSAPDKSGLPSDRFSAERTGGSVSTLTIQRTQQEDSAVYLCASSLGRLAGVPGELFFGEGSRLTVL.